This is a list of T cell receptor beta chains from one sample in a study of blood T cell repertoires in COVID-19. Sequenced by immunoSEQ multiplex PCR; TCRdb stores in-frame clones only, minus some. In the table there are around 250,000 clones, almost 85% of which are singletons. The specimen was peripheral blood. The receptors were gathered from a man between 50 and 59 years old with active or convalescent COVID-19. CDR3s include the opening cysteine and the closing phenylalanine or tryptophan. D genes are given only for firm matches. Clone size appears in some rows only: once, few, many, or a class for an expanded clone.

j_call: TRBJ1-6; clone_size: -; v_call: TRBV25-1; d_call: -; cdr3_aa: CASSMGQNSPLHF; cdr3_nt: TGTGCCAGCAGTATGGGACAAAATTCACCCCTCCACTTT
j_call: TRBJ1-1; clone_size: -; v_call: TRBV7-9; d_call: TRBD1; cdr3_aa: CASSLGGTGGADTEAFF; cdr3_nt: TGTGCCAGCAGCTTAGGCGGGACAGGGGGCGCGGACACTGAAGCTTTCTTT
j_call: TRBJ2-7; clone_size: -; v_call: TRBV19; d_call: TRBD2; cdr3_aa: CASRSLAGHEQYF; cdr3_nt: TGTGCCAGTAGGTCGCTAGCGGGACACGAGCAGTACTTC
j_call: TRBJ2-3; clone_size: -; v_call: TRBV6-5; d_call: TRBD2; cdr3_aa: CASSRRAGVTDTQYF; cdr3_nt: TGTGCCAGCAGCCGCCGAGCGGGAGTCACAGATACGCAGTATTTT
j_call: TRBJ1-6; clone_size: -; v_call: TRBV30; d_call: -; cdr3_aa: CAWTWPPGKNSPLHF; cdr3_nt: TGTGCCTGGACATGGCCCCCAGGGAAAAATTCACCCCTCCACTTT
j_call: TRBJ2-2; clone_size: -; v_call: TRBV7-3; d_call: -; cdr3_aa: CASSLGPAGELFF; cdr3_nt: TGTGCCAGCAGCTTGGGCCCGGCGGGGGAGCTGTTTTTT
j_call: TRBJ2-1; clone_size: -; v_call: TRBV7-6; d_call: -; cdr3_aa: CASSLVLRGLSDNEQFF; cdr3_nt: TGTGCCAGCAGCTTAGTCTTGCGAGGTTTAAGTGACAATGAGCAGTTCTTC
j_call: TRBJ2-7; clone_size: -; v_call: TRBV7-6; d_call: TRBD2; cdr3_aa: CASSLGGGGRYEQYF; cdr3_nt: TGTGCCAGCAGCTTAGGGGGCGGGGGGAGATACGAGCAGTACTTC
j_call: TRBJ2-3; clone_size: -; v_call: TRBV9; d_call: -; cdr3_aa: CASSATSYADTQYF; cdr3_nt: TGTGCCAGCAGCGCGACTAGTTACGCAGATACGCAGTATTTT
j_call: TRBJ2-1; clone_size: -; v_call: TRBV5-1; d_call: TRBD2; cdr3_aa: CASSTQSGSTNEQFF; cdr3_nt: TGCGCCAGCAGCACCCAGAGCGGGAGTACCAATGAGCAGTTCTTC
j_call: TRBJ2-2; clone_size: -; v_call: TRBV2; d_call: TRBD1; cdr3_aa: CASRPGTGPGELFF; cdr3_nt: TGTGCCAGCAGACCCGGGACAGGCCCCGGGGAGCTGTTTTTT
j_call: TRBJ1-6; clone_size: -; v_call: TRBV5-4; d_call: -; cdr3_aa: CASSQDSPNNSPLHF; cdr3_nt: TGTGCCAGCTCCCAGGACAGTCCTAATAATTCACCCCTCCACTTT
j_call: TRBJ2-7; clone_size: once; v_call: TRBV14; d_call: TRBD2; cdr3_aa: CASSQDVPGRVGEQYF; cdr3_nt: TGTGCCAGCAGCCAAGATGTACCCGGGAGGGTGGGGGAGCAGTACTTC
j_call: TRBJ1-1; clone_size: many; v_call: TRBV30; d_call: TRBD1; cdr3_aa: CAWLRTGEAFF; cdr3_nt: TGTGCCTGGTTACGGACAGGGGAAGCTTTCTTT
j_call: TRBJ1-1; clone_size: -; v_call: TRBV20-1; d_call: -; cdr3_aa: CSASPSTEAFF; cdr3_nt: TGCAGTGCTAGTCCTTCGACTGAAGCTTTCTTT
j_call: TRBJ1-1; clone_size: once; v_call: TRBV11-2; d_call: -; cdr3_aa: CASSLNFAGANTEAFF; cdr3_nt: TGTGCCAGCAGCTTAAATTTTGCAGGGGCCAACACTGAAGCTTTCTTT
j_call: TRBJ2-7; clone_size: -; v_call: TRBV5-8; d_call: TRBD2; cdr3_aa: CATSGETSAQYEQYF; cdr3_nt: TGTGCCACCTCGGGGGAAACTAGCGCACAGTACGAGCAGTACTTC
j_call: TRBJ2-1; clone_size: few; v_call: TRBV27; d_call: -; cdr3_aa: CASSRVGLLNEQFF; cdr3_nt: TGTGCCAGCAGTCGGGTGGGACTCCTCAATGAGCAGTTCTTC
j_call: TRBJ2-3; clone_size: once; v_call: TRBV9; d_call: TRBD1; cdr3_aa: CASSPSGWTGAGDTQYF; cdr3_nt: TGTGCCAGCAGCCCCAGCGGCTGGACAGGGGCGGGAGATACGCAGTATTTT
j_call: TRBJ1-3; clone_size: -; v_call: TRBV28; d_call: -; cdr3_aa: CASSSSPGLADTIYF; cdr3_nt: TGTGCCAGCAGTTCATCACCGGGACTTGCCGACACCATATATTTT
j_call: TRBJ2-5; clone_size: -; v_call: TRBV7-9; d_call: TRBD2; cdr3_aa: CASSPTSGTQETQYF; cdr3_nt: TGTGCCAGCAGCCCGACTAGCGGAACACAAGAGACCCAGTACTTC
j_call: TRBJ1-4; clone_size: -; v_call: TRBV4-2; d_call: TRBD1; cdr3_aa: CASSQERFLRGSGEKLFF; cdr3_nt: TGTGCCAGCAGCCAAGAAAGATTTCTCAGGGGGAGTGGGGAAAAACTGTTTTTT
j_call: TRBJ2-2; clone_size: -; v_call: TRBV6-5; d_call: TRBD2; cdr3_aa: CASRSSGMYAGELFF; cdr3_nt: TGTGCCAGCAGGTCCAGCGGGATGTACGCCGGGGAGCTGTTTTTT
j_call: TRBJ1-6; clone_size: few; v_call: TRBV3-1/TRBV3-2; d_call: -; cdr3_aa: CASSQGATGNSPLHF; cdr3_nt: TGTGCCAGCAGCCAAGGGGCGACGGGAAATTCACCCCTCCACTTT
j_call: TRBJ1-4; clone_size: -; v_call: TRBV19; d_call: -; cdr3_aa: CASSQSHFGSEKLFF; cdr3_nt: TGTGCCAGTAGTCAATCCCACTTCGGTAGTGAAAAACTGTTTTTT
j_call: TRBJ2-2; clone_size: -; v_call: TRBV7-2; d_call: TRBD2; cdr3_aa: CASSLGLANTGELFF; cdr3_nt: TGTGCCAGCAGCCTGGGACTAGCGAACACCGGGGAGCTGTTTTTT
j_call: TRBJ2-2; clone_size: -; v_call: TRBV7-3; d_call: -; cdr3_aa: CASSLIVLTGELFF; cdr3_nt: TGTGCCAGCAGCTTAATAGTCTTAACCGGGGAGCTGTTTTTT
j_call: TRBJ1-5; clone_size: -; v_call: TRBV4-1; d_call: -; cdr3_aa: CASSQEGGFNQPQHF; cdr3_nt: TGCGCCAGCAGCCAAGAAGGCGGATTCAATCAGCCCCAGCATTTT
j_call: TRBJ2-7; clone_size: few; v_call: TRBV30; d_call: TRBD2; cdr3_aa: CAWSGRASGRHEQYF; cdr3_nt: TGTGCCTGGAGCGGCAGGGCTAGCGGGAGGCACGAGCAGTACTTC